The clone carrying this T cell receptor (beta chain) showed up just once. This sample is part of a study of cytomegalovirus exposure and HLA in healthy donors. The ends were cut back, 11 bases at V and 3 bases at J, with 20 bases in the middle. CDR3 size: 15 residues. Germline values: CDR1 MNHEY, CDR2 SMNVEV (reference sequence). With 60 Vbeta and 13 Jbeta primers, the PCR was carried out. Generated by immunoSEQ multiplex PCR, the TCRdb table keeps only in-frame clones and is missing some. The table shows over 110,000 clones, with 70% to 85% occurring only once. The chain uses TRBV27 and TRBJ1-5; tentative D call: TRBD1 (5 bases). The sequenced sample consisted of PBMCs. The receptor was isolated from a woman aged 55-70 years in good health and CMV-seropositive. The CDR3 DNA is TGTGCCTCCCGAGGCGTAGGGGTTCCCAATCAGCCCCAGCATTTT. The encoded protein is CASRGVGVPNQPQHF.